Below, 4 T cell receptor beta chains from the same sample are listed, as sequenced in a study of T cell repertoires in cytomegalovirus infection. TCRdb re-called the reads with MiXCR, one entry per CDR3 protein. The sample holds roughly 100,000 distinct CDR3 sequences, 15% to 20% seen once. Input material: PBMCs. The receptors originated from a human donor in good health (CMV status not recorded). Some clones in this sample may be carry-over from other donors' samples.

The table lists this clonotype with many counts. The chain carries TRBV7-9 and TRBJ2-5; 10 bases fit TRBD2. The length of the CDR3 is 16 residues. After removal of 2 bases from V and 5 bases from J, the junction contained 8 bases not matched to a gene. Germline CDR1 reads SEHNR; CDR2 reads FQNEAQ (reference sequence). CDR3 loop: CASSLKQRGGLETQYF. The CDR3 coding sequence is TGTGCCAGCAGCTTAAAACAGCGGGGGGGCCTGGAGACCCAGTACTTC.

This clonotype has ten or more counts. V usage is TRBV2 and J usage is TRBJ2-5; 11 bases align to TRBD2. CDR1 is SNHLY, CDR2 FYNNEI, per germline. The CDR3 contains 14 residues. Trimming took 5 bases from V and 4 from J; bases not matched to a gene: 3. In DNA, the CDR3 is TGTGCCAGCAGTCTACTAGCGGGGGTAGAGACCCAGTACTTC. It specifies CASSLLAGVETQYF.

This clonotype occurred many times. V is TRBV7-9 and J is TRBJ1-1; D remains unclear. Trimming shortened V by 0 bases and J by 5 bases, and 10 bases separated the two germline ends. This CDR3 region has 14 residues. Germline V CDR1 and CDR2: SEHNR, FQNEAQ (reference sequence). The CDR3 sequence is CASSLAQVATEAFF. CDR3 bases: TGTGCCAGCAGCTTAGCGCAGGTGGCAACTGAAGCTTTCTTT.

This clonotype was counted between two and nine times. The V call is TRBV23-1, the J call TRBJ2-4; D is uncertain. TRBV23-1 has ORF status, its function being uncertain. The CDR3 covers 15 residues. V lost 8 bases and J lost 0, with 14 bases in between. The CDR3 spells CASPAEILAKNIQYF. CDR3 sequence (DNA): TGCGCCAGCCCGGCTGAGATTCTAGCCAAAAACATTCAGTACTTC.